Following are 15 T cell receptor beta chains from one sample sequenced in a study of blood T cells in healthy people across ages. Using a J-beta primer mix together with a sample-barcoded 5' primer, a second PCR was run for roughly 6 to 11 cycles. TCRdb itself ran the 5' RACE reads through MiXCR, one entry per CDR3 protein. The table includes fewer than 950,000 distinct CDR3 sequences, around 36% detected once. Sequencing input: blood. Receptors originate from a man aged 18 to 29 in good health.

As concerns this clonotype: A much larger clone lies one base from this, so it may be a read error. The rearrangement links TRBV10-3 to TRBJ2-5; no clear D gene. Judging by the DNA end, TRBJ2-7 fits better; the J call may be wrong. There are 13 residues in the CDR3. Germline V gives CDR1 ENHRY, CDR2 SYGVKD. CDR3 amino acids: CASSEPTDYEQYF. The CDR3 bases are TGTGCCAGCAGTGAGCCCACAGACTACGAGCAGTACTTC.

This clonotype appeared a few times. V is TRBV7-8 and J is TRBJ2-6, with TRBD2 as a possible D gene (6 bases). Per the germline V gene, CDR1 is SGHVS and CDR2 is FQNEAQ. V shed 4 bases and J shed 1 base, with 11 bases lying between them. The CDR3 sequence is 16 residues long. CDR3 coding DNA: TGTGCCAGCAGCTCAGTTGGGGGGTCTGGGGCCAACGTCCTGACTTTC. It codes for CASSSVGGSGANVLTF. Supplemented by reference TRBV7-8 and TRBJ2-6, the full variable domain reads GAGVSQSPRYKVAKRGQDVALRCDPISGHVSLFWYQQALGQGPEFLTYFQNEAQLDKSGLPSDRFFAERPEGSVSTLKIQRTQQEDSAVYLCASSSVGGSGANVLTFGAGSRLTVL.

The CDR3 is CASSRGNPSTTEAFF. The CDR3 DNA follows: TGCGCCAGCAGCCGAGGGAATCCAAGTACCACTGAAGCTTTCTTT. J is TRBJ1-1 and V is TRBV5-1; D remains unclear. The CDR3 has 15 residues. V was trimmed by 4 bases and J by 4 bases, leaving 17 bases between them. Germline CDR1 SGHRS, CDR2 YFSETQ.

The rearrangement uses TRBV6-2 or TRBV6-3 and TRBJ2-3; 10 bases are a match to TRBD1. This CDR3 is built from 15 residues. In germline, CDR1 is MNHEY, CDR2 SVGEGT. The V and J ends lost 7 bases and 3 bases, in that order; junction bases with no gene match: 7. The DNA of the CDR3 is TGTGCCAGCACGCTCCGGGACAGGGGAACAGATACGCAGTATTTT. Protein sequence: CASTLRDRGTDTQYF.

The rearrangement uses TRBV10-3 and TRBJ2-5, with TRBD1 identical over 7 bases. The CDR3 has 13 residues. Trimming removed 7 bases from V and 11 bases from J; junction bases left unmatched: 13. Germline-derived CDR1 and CDR2 are ENHRY and SYGVKD. For the CDR3, the DNA is TGTGCCATCAAGGGGGCTACCTACAATGAGCAGTACTTC. Amino acids: CAIKGATYNEQYF.

J is TRBJ2-6 and V is TRBV4-3, with 8 nucleotides matching TRBD1. Per the germline V gene, CDR1 is LGHNA and CDR2 is YSLEER. With 0 bases clipped from V and 7 bases from J, the junction kept 8 bases outside the gene matches. CDR3 size: 17 residues. CDR3 protein: CASSQDPWDRHANVLTF. The CDR3 DNA reads as TGCGCCAGCAGCCAAGACCCCTGGGACAGGCACGCCAACGTCCTGACTTTC.

This clonotype showed up just a few times. V usage is TRBV4-2 and J usage is TRBJ1-4, with D possibly matching TRBD1 (5 bases). V shed 4 bases and J shed 15 bases, with 27 bases lying between them. There are 16 residues in the CDR3. Germline V CDR1 and CDR2: LGHNA, YNFKEQ. CDR3 DNA sequence: TGTGCCAGCAGCCCACAAAACACGCCGGGACGGAAAAAGGTGTTTTTT. Translating gives CASSPQNTPGRKKVFF.

In nucleotides, the CDR3 is TGTGCCAGCAGCCACCGAAGGGGGGGGCGACAAGAGACCCAGTACTTC. It codes for CASSHRRGGRQETQYF. The V call is TRBV7-9, the J call TRBJ2-5, with D tentatively TRBD2 (7 bases). Germline values: CDR1 SEHNR, CDR2 FQNEAQ (reference sequence). V dropped 5 bases and J dropped 2 bases, with 18 bases sitting between them. The CDR3 is made up of 16 amino acids. Using reference TRBV7-9 and TRBJ2-5 for the parts outside the CDR3, the full variable domain is DTGVSQNPRHKITKRGQNVTFRCDPISEHNRLYWYRQTLGQGPEFLTYFQNEAQLEKSRLLSDRFSAERPKGSFSTLEIQRTEQGDSAMYLCASSHRRGGRQETQYFGPGTRLLVL.

J is TRBJ2-7 and V is TRBV27; no clear D. V was clipped by 5 bases and J by 0 bases, with 11 bases between them. CDR3 size: 14 residues. CDR1 is MNHEY and CDR2 is SMNVEV in the germline V gene (reference sequence). The CDR3 sequence: CASSIGPLSYEQYF. DNA for the CDR3: TGTGCCAGCAGTATAGGGCCCCTCTCCTACGAGCAGTACTTC.

A few counts support this clonotype. This CDR3 reads CASSLGGQVNQPQHF. The CDR3 DNA reads as TGTGCCAGCAGCTTAGGGGGACAGGTCAATCAGCCCCAGCATTTT. This sequence joins TRBV7-2 and TRBJ1-5; 8 bases fit TRBD1. The V segment lost 1 base and the J segment 3 bases; nucleotides outside the gene matches: 2. From germline, CDR1 is SGHTA and CDR2 FQGNSA. This CDR3 comprises 15 residues.

The gene calls are TRBV27 and TRBJ2-4; no clear D. V gave up 3 bases and J gave up 4 bases, with 10 bases separating them. This CDR3 has 14 residues. Per the germline V gene, CDR1 is MNHEY and CDR2 is SMNVEV (reference sequence). DNA of the CDR3: TGTGCCAGCAGTTTTACCGGGCCTAAAAACATTCAGTACTTC. This codes for CASSFTGPKNIQYF.

The sample holds a few counts of this clonotype. The chain couples TRBV27 to TRBJ2-4, with 7 bases lining up with TRBD1. The J call may not be correct, given that the DNA end is closer to TRBJ2-7. CDR3 length equals 13 residues. Germline V gene data show CDR1 as MNHEY and CDR2 as SMNVEV (reference sequence). The CDR3 loop is CASSFYEGAEQYF. The CDR3 DNA follows: TGTGCCAGCAGTTTTTATGAGGGGGCCGAGCAGTACTTC.

The rearrangement joins TRBV4-2 to TRBJ1-6; no reliable D call. The length of the CDR3 is 18 residues. V was shortened by 1 base and J by 7 bases, with 20 bases between the two germline ends. Germline CDR1 LGHNA, CDR2 YNFKEQ. CDR3 sequence: CASSQGEYLPDRNSPLHF. The CDR3 coding sequence is TGTGCCAGCAGCCAAGGAGAATACCTGCCTGACCGGAATTCACCCCTCCACTTT.

This clonotype was counted a few times. The rearrangement joins TRBV5-1 to TRBJ2-3; D perhaps matches TRBD1 (6 bases). CDR3 length: 15 residues. V lost 2 bases and J lost 2, with 12 bases in between. Germline loops: CDR1 SGHRS, CDR2 YFSETQ. The CDR3 DNA reads TGCGCCAGCAGCTTTACAGGGACCCACACAGATACGCAGTATTTT. Amino acid sequence: CASSFTGTHTDTQYF.

The rearrangement joins TRBV4-3 to TRBJ2-7, with D perhaps TRBD1 or TRBD2 (5 bases each). V was pared by 1 base and J by 7 bases, with 26 bases between. There are 18 residues in the CDR3. Germline V gene lookup returns CDR1 LGHNA and CDR2 YSLEER. The CDR3 coding sequence is TGCGCCAGCAGCCAAGCTCGCAGTTGGGACGTTTCCTACAATGAGCAGTACTTC. The encoded protein is CASSQARSWDVSYNEQYF.